What follows describes a single TCR beta chain. Germline V gene lookup returns CDR1 MNHEY and CDR2 SVGAGI. V was trimmed by 2 bases and J by 4 bases, leaving 8 bases between them. This CDR3 contains 13 residues. Some clones are missing from TCRdb's copy, which holds only in-frame ones; the method was immunoSEQ multiplex PCR. The table shows around 100,000 clones, with around 82% occurring only once. This specimen belongs to a study of T cell responses to AZD1222 COVID-19 vaccine. This clonotype was obtained from an adult in good health. The chain couples TRBV6-5 to TRBJ1-2; TRBD1 might be the D (6 bases). Here the sequenced sample was peripheral blood, taken on day 0 of AZD1222 vaccination. This chain's CDR3 is CASSYGGSYGYTF. Here the CDR3 DNA reads TGTGCCAGCAGTTACGGGGGCTCCTATGGCTACACCTTC.